The 8 T cell receptor beta chains presented below share a single source sample, sequenced in a study of blood T cell repertoires in COVID-19. Measured with immunoSEQ multiplex PCR; TCRdb has only the in-frame clones, and not every one. This sample has approximately 260,000 clones, with 90% to 95% found just once. Sequences were obtained from PBMCs or T cells enriched from blood (not recorded which). These receptors originate from a woman younger than 30 who had recovered from COVID-19.

The chain joins TRBV9 to TRBJ1-3; D is ambiguous. V was clipped by 0 bases and J by 0 bases, with 7 bases between them. The CDR3 consists of 15 residues. Looked up from germline, CDR1 is SGDLS and CDR2 is YYNGEE. CDR3 residues: CASSVGDFSGNTIYF. The CDR3 DNA is TGTGCCAGCAGCGTAGGCGACTTCTCTGGAAACACCATATATTTT.

The rearrangement uses TRBV5-1 and TRBJ1-1; a possible D gene is TRBD1 (5 bases). Germline V lookup: CDR1 SGHRS, CDR2 YFSETQ. The CDR3 contains 14 residues. Trimming shortened V by 3 bases and J by 5 bases, and 14 bases separated the two germline ends. CDR3 sequence: CASSSLYTGTEAFF. CDR3 coding DNA: TGCGCCAGCAGCTCCCTTTATACAGGAACTGAAGCTTTCTTT.

The chain recombines TRBV6-1 with TRBJ1-2, with TRBD1 matching 8 bases. Germline V gives CDR1 MNHNS, CDR2 SASEGT. V was clipped by 3 bases and J by 4 bases; unmatched bases: 1. The CDR3 consists of 13 residues. The CDR3 loop reads CASSEGQAYGYTF. In DNA, the CDR3 is TGTGCCAGCAGTGAGGGACAGGCCTATGGCTACACCTTC.

The J gene is TRBJ2-3, the V gene TRBV15; 8 nucleotides match TRBD2. The V gene's germline CDR1 is LNHNV and CDR2 YYDKDF (reference sequence). V shed 8 bases, J shed 6 bases, and the junction held 22 bases outside the gene matches. CDR3 length: 18 residues. This chain's CDR3 is CATAAHGLAGSLPDTQYF. The DNA of the CDR3 is TGTGCCACCGCGGCTCACGGGCTAGCGGGTTCCCTTCCTGATACGCAGTATTTT.

The chain recombines TRBV10-2 with TRBJ2-3, with 11 bases aligning to TRBD2. J lost 2 bases, V lost 6 bases, and 4 bases had no gene match. Germline loops: CDR1 WSHSY, CDR2 SAAADI. The CDR3 runs to 15 residues. CDR3 residues: CASRLSGGVTDTQYF. The CDR3 coding sequence is TGCGCCAGCAGGCTTAGCGGGGGGGTCACAGATACGCAGTATTTT.

This chain joins TRBV2 and TRBJ1-5, with no clear D. The CDR3 spans 14 residues. CDR1 is SNHLY and CDR2 is FYNNEI in the germline V gene. With 0 bases removed from V and 9 bases from J, the gap between germline ends came to 12 bases. Here the CDR3 reads CASSEALGAGPQHF. As DNA, the CDR3 is TGTGCCAGCAGTGAAGCGCTTGGCGCGGGGCCCCAGCATTTT.

The chain employs TRBV5-1 and TRBJ1-1; D not resolved. Germline V gene lookup returns CDR1 SGHRS and CDR2 YFSETQ. The CDR3 runs 13 residues. Deletions cut 5 bases from V and 5 bases from J, with 13 bases between. As DNA, the CDR3 is TGCGCCAGCAGGCGGGCGGGTGGGACTGAAGCTTTCTTT. Translated, it gives CASRRAGGTEAFF.

The genes are TRBV11-2 and TRBJ1-1, with D possibly TRBD1 on 6 matching bases. V dropped 4 bases and J dropped 2 bases, with 11 bases sitting between them. The CDR3 spans 14 residues. The germline V gene encodes CDR1 SGHAT and CDR2 FQNNGV. As DNA, the CDR3 is TGTGCCAGCAGCTGGGGGACAACCAACACTGAAGCTTTCTTT. Its protein is CASSWGTTNTEAFF.